These 9 T cell receptor beta chains share one sample of origin, sequenced in a study of early T cells in non-severe SARS-CoV-2 infection. Using its own MiXCR run on the 5' RACE reads, TCRdb lists one record per CDR3 protein. This sample has 75,000 or so distinct CDR3 sequences, with around 15% found just once. Sequencing input: whole blood. All receptors come from an adult who was a healthcare worker with PCR-confirmed SARS-CoV-2 infection or an uninfected control (not recorded which).

The chain combines TRBV12-3 or TRBV12-4 with TRBJ1-5; TRBD1 aligns across 8 bases. V lost 6 bases to trimming and J lost 4 bases; unmatched junction nucleotides: 8. The CDR3 runs 15 residues. CDR3 protein: CASSPDRELNQPQHF. The DNA for the CDR3 is TGTGCCAGCAGCCCGGACAGGGAGTTGAATCAGCCCCAGCATTTT.

The V gene is TRBV5-1, the J gene TRBJ2-4; 7 bases map to TRBD1. The germline V gene has CDR1 SGHRS and CDR2 YFSETQ. The CDR3 spans 13 residues. V lost 0 bases, J lost 12 bases, and 6 bases stayed unmatched. CDR3 in DNA: TGCGCCAGCAGCTTGGAGGGGGCGGAATCTCAGTACTTC. It specifies CASSLEGAESQYF.

The gene calls are TRBV5-4 and TRBJ1-1; 10 nucleotides match TRBD1. This CDR3 contains 16 residues. Germline V CDR1 and CDR2: SGHNT, YYREEE (reference sequence). Unmatched junction bases numbered 6, after V lost 3 bases and J lost 1 base. CDR3 amino acids: CASSSPGTGANTEAFF. The CDR3 nucleotides are TGTGCCAGCAGCTCCCCCGGGACAGGGGCGAACACTGAAGCTTTCTTT. Full variable domain (rest looked up from reference TRBV5-4 and TRBJ1-1): ETGVTQSPTHLIKTRGQQVTLRCSSQSGHNTVSWYQQALGQGPQFIFQYYREEENGRGNFPPRFSGLQFPNYSSELNVNALELDDSALYLCASSSPGTGANTEAFFGQGTRLTVV.

This sequence joins TRBV6-5 and TRBJ1-6; D remains unclear. The CDR3 loop spans 15 amino acids. V was trimmed by 2 bases and J by 5 bases, leaving 10 bases between them. Germline CDR1 reads MNHEY; CDR2 reads SVGAGI. The CDR3 DNA is TGTGCCAGCAGTTACGCGGTGGCCAATAATTCACCCCTCCACTTT. Translating gives CASSYAVANNSPLHF.

The chain links TRBV7-2 to TRBJ1-2; unclear D gene. Germline CDR1 SGHTA, CDR2 FQGNSA. Trimming shortened V by 4 bases and J by 2 bases, and 8 bases separated the two germline ends. The CDR3 is 13 residues long. The CDR3 region has the DNA TGTGCCAGCAGCTCCGACTACAACTATGGCTACACCTTC. Translation gives CASSSDYNYGYTF.

This clonotype has only a few counts. The V and J genes are TRBV28 and TRBJ1-1, with D perhaps matching TRBD1 (5 bases). Germline values: CDR1 MDHEN, CDR2 SYDVKM. The CDR3 loop spans 16 amino acids. V gave up 4 bases and J gave up 0 bases, with 15 bases separating them. The chain's CDR3 is CASSSAGHTLNTEAFF. DNA for the CDR3: TGTGCCAGCAGTTCAGCAGGACACACCTTGAACACTGAAGCTTTCTTT.

The chain employs TRBV7-3 and TRBJ2-7; D may be TRBD1 or TRBD2 (5 bases each). Germline V gene data show CDR1 as SGHTA and CDR2 as FQGTGA. V was clipped by 0 bases and J by 6 bases, with 15 bases between them. The CDR3 contains 15 residues. The CDR3 loop reads CASSLTGVWAGEQYF. The DNA for the CDR3 is TGTGCCAGCAGCTTAACGGGGGTCTGGGCGGGCGAGCAGTACTTC.

The V and J genes are TRBV11-1 and TRBJ1-2; tentative D call: TRBD1 (6 bases). The germline V gene has CDR1 SGHAT and CDR2 FQDESV (reference sequence). This CDR3 is built from 13 residues. Trimming took off 1 base at V and 3 bases at J, with 6 bases between the two ends. For the CDR3, the DNA is TGTGCCAGCAGCTTAGGACAGGACTATGGCTACACCTTC. Protein sequence: CASSLGQDYGYTF.

This clonotype turned up a few times. The chain couples TRBV20-1 to TRBJ2-3, with D possibly TRBD1 on 5 matching bases. The CDR3 is 15 residues long. With 3 bases removed from V and 5 bases from J, the gap between germline ends came to 18 bases. Germline CDR1 reads DFQATT; CDR2 reads SNEGSKA (reference sequence). DNA of the CDR3: TGCAGTGCTAGCAGCGACAGACAATTTGGAGATACGCAGTATTTT. Its translation is CSASSDRQFGDTQYF.